The 29 T cell receptor beta chains below come from one sample, sequenced in a study of blood T cells in healthy people across ages. The authors ran a second PCR of 7 to 11 cycles using a sample-barcoded 5' primer and a J-beta primer mix. TCRdb re-called the 5' RACE reads with MiXCR, one entry per CDR3 protein. The sample consists of 800,000 to 950,000 distinct CDR3 sequences, approximately 35% of them appearing once. Input material: blood. The receptor set was obtained from a man aged 18 to 30 in good health.

This clonotype was seen ten or more times. This chain links TRBV5-1 with TRBJ1-5, with 9 bases matching TRBD1. CDR1 SGHRS and CDR2 YFSETQ come from the germline V gene. The junction had 12 bases not matched to a gene; V was cut back by 4 bases and J by 7 bases. The CDR3 is 16 residues long. The CDR3 sequence: CASSPSPTGGGQPQHF. CDR3 coding DNA: TGCGCCAGCAGCCCCTCCCCGACAGGGGGAGGACAGCCCCAGCATTTT.

There are a few counts of this clonotype. V usage is TRBV20-1 and J usage is TRBJ2-5; D might be TRBD1 (6 bases). CDR3 length equals 13 residues. Germline V gene lookup returns CDR1 DFQATT and CDR2 SNEGSKA (reference sequence). The V end lost 6 bases, the J end lost 11 bases, and 22 bases lay between the germline ends. CDR3 bases: TGCAGTGCAAGACCGGGACATCACAATGAGCAGTACTTC. Its translation: CSARPGHHNEQYF.

The chain has TRBV29-1 and TRBJ2-7; no clear D. The J call may be in error: the DNA end matches TRBJ2-5 better. This CDR3 is built from 10 residues. Germline-derived CDR1 and CDR2 are SQVTM and ANQGSEA. The CDR3 nucleotides are TGCAGCGGGGGTTTGGAGACCCAGTACTTC. It translates to CSGGLETQYF.

This clonotype was observed a handful of times. The chain links TRBV4-1 to TRBJ2-3; D is ambiguous. Germline assignment: CDR1 MGHRA and CDR2 YSYEKL. Deletions cut 3 bases from V and 6 bases from J, with 10 bases between. The length of the CDR3 is 13 residues. CDR3 nucleotide sequence: TGCGCCAGCAGCCAGCGGCTGGAGGATACGCAGTATTTT. It is translated as CASSQRLEDTQYF.

This rearrangement joins TRBV4-1 to TRBJ1-6; D gene unclear. Trimming removed 2 bases from V and 12 bases from J, with 17 bases in between. CDR1 MGHRA and CDR2 YSYEKL come from the germline V gene. The CDR3 contains 15 residues. The CDR3 sequence: CASSQQGLRAGPLHF. The DNA for the CDR3 is TGCGCCAGCAGCCAACAAGGGCTTCGGGCGGGACCCCTCCACTTT.

The chain joins TRBV4-2 to TRBJ1-1, with 7 bases identical to TRBD1. The CDR3 extends over 15 amino acids. CDR1 and CDR2 (germline): LGHNA, YNFKEQ. V dropped 0 bases and J dropped 10; count of bases not matched to a gene: 11. In DNA form, the CDR3 reads TGTGCCAGCAGCCAAGAGTTTCGACAGGGTGATGCAGCTTTCTTT. The encoded protein is CASSQEFRQGDAAFF.

As for this clonotype: A much larger clone differs by one base, so this may be a read error. V and J are TRBV12-3 or TRBV12-4 and TRBJ2-3; D is ambiguous. CDR3 length equals 14 residues. The chain's CDR3 is CASSLAGNADTEYF. CDR3 bases: TGTGCCAGCAGTTTAGCGGGGAACGCAGATACGGAGTATTTT.

This clonotype came up a few times. The rearrangement links TRBV28 to TRBJ1-2, with TRBD1 matching over 7 bases. With V trimmed by 5 bases and J by 6 bases, 9 bases remained unmatched. CDR1 is MDHEN and CDR2 is SYDVKM in the germline V gene. This CDR3 is 14 amino acids long. In nucleotides, the CDR3 is TGTGCCAGCAGTGCTCCCGGGACAGCTGATGGCTACACCTTC. Protein: CASSAPGTADGYTF.

This sequence joins TRBV11-2 and TRBJ2-7, with a possible D match to TRBD1 (6 bases). The CDR3 sequence is 11 residues long. Germline assignment: CDR1 SGHAT and CDR2 FQNNGV. Trimming stripped 4 bases from V and 7 bases from J, with 8 bases between. CDR3 protein: CASSSTGEQYF. The CDR3 DNA reads TGTGCCAGCAGCTCCACAGGGGAGCAGTACTTC.

This clonotype was detected a few times. The chain has TRBV20-1 and TRBJ1-2; D unclear. CDR1 is DFQATT, CDR2 SNEGSKA, per germline (reference sequence). This CDR3 contains 15 residues. Between the trimmed V and J ends, which lost 5 bases and 0 bases, there was a span of 16 bases. The CDR3 bases are TGCAGTGCTGCCCCCGGCAGTATTGCTAACTATGGCTACACCTTC. Encoded protein: CSAAPGSIANYGYTF.

This rearrangement joins TRBV7-2 to TRBJ1-6; D may be TRBD1 (6 bases). Germline CDR1 SGHTA, CDR2 FQGNSA. Trimming cost V 2 bases and J 7 bases, with 15 bases left between them. There are 16 residues in the CDR3. Written as DNA, the CDR3 is TGTGCCAGCAGCTTAAACCCTGCGGGGGCGAATTCACCCCTCCACTTT. This sequence encodes CASSLNPAGANSPLHF.

This clonotype came up a few times. CDR3 residues: CASLLGGVSYEQYF. As DNA, the CDR3 is TGTGCCAGCCTCTTGGGGGGGGTCTCCTACGAGCAGTACTTC. This chain joins TRBV12-3 or TRBV12-4 and TRBJ2-7; the match to TRBD2 covers 7 bases. The trim removed 8 bases at V and 0 bases at J, leaving 7 bases unmatched. The CDR3 extends over 14 amino acids.

This clonotype has only a few counts. The chain uses TRBV20-1 and TRBJ1-1; D is undetermined. This CDR3 has 12 residues. The germline CDR1 and CDR2 sequences are DFQATT and SNEGSKA (reference sequence). V was shortened by 2 bases and J by 1 base, with 5 bases between the two germline ends. The CDR3 loop is CSARLPNTEAFF. The DNA of the CDR3 is TGCAGTGCTAGACTCCCGAACACTGAAGCTTTCTTT.

This chain uses TRBV6-5 with TRBJ1-2, with 7 positions matching TRBD1. This CDR3 is 13 amino acids long. The V and J ends lost 6 bases and 7 bases, in that order; junction bases with no gene match: 8. Germline values: CDR1 MNHEY, CDR2 SVGAGI. This CDR3 is CASSTDRSGGYTF. In DNA form, the CDR3 reads TGTGCCAGCAGCACGGACAGGTCAGGTGGCTACACCTTC.

This clonotype was seen only a few times. The rearrangement joins TRBV12-3 or TRBV12-4 to TRBJ2-1; D is uncertain. The V gene lost 1 base and the J gene lost 5 bases, with 15 bases spanning the gap. This CDR3 spans 16 amino acids. The CDR3 spells CASSLGVGGVDNEQFF. The CDR3 nucleotides read TGTGCCAGCAGTTTAGGTGTCGGTGGGGTGGACAATGAGCAGTTCTTC.

This sequence joins TRBV9 and TRBJ2-5; the D call may be TRBD1 or TRBD2 (5 bases each). The length of the CDR3 is 18 residues. Germline assignment: CDR1 SGDLS and CDR2 YYNGEE. V lost 4 bases to trimming and J lost 11 bases, with 33 bases between them. The CDR3 DNA reads as TGTGCCAGCAGCCCCCGGGGCCTCGAGTTGCGGGCCTACAATGAGCAGTACTTC. Protein product: CASSPRGLELRAYNEQYF.

The gene calls are TRBV4-2 and TRBJ1-4; TRBD1 aligns across 7 bases. This CDR3 has 14 amino acids. After removal of 3 bases from V and 9 bases from J, the junction contained 7 bases not matched to a gene. Germline CDR1 LGHNA, CDR2 YNFKEQ. The CDR3 spells CASSQTKGAQKLFF. The CDR3 DNA follows: TGTGCCAGCAGCCAGACTAAGGGGGCGCAAAAACTGTTTTTT.

The sample holds a few counts of this clonotype. J is TRBJ1-2 and V is TRBV27, with D possibly TRBD1 on 6 matching bases. V lost 8 bases to trimming and J lost 4 bases, with 17 bases between them. CDR1 MNHEY and CDR2 SMNVEV come from the germline V gene (reference sequence). The CDR3 is 14 residues long. The chain's CDR3 is CASWQGGGAYGYTF. The CDR3 DNA sequence: TGTGCCAGCTGGCAGGGAGGGGGGGCCTATGGCTACACCTTC.

As regards this clonotype: Since a much larger clone is just one base distant, this may be a read error. The rearrangement joins TRBV3-1 to TRBJ1-6; D is possibly TRBD1 (5 bases). The V gene lost 4 bases and the J gene lost 5 bases, with 9 bases spanning the gap. The germline CDR1 and CDR2 sequences are LGHDT and YNNKEL (reference sequence). CDR3 size: 14 residues. The CDR3 reads CASSPGRNNSPLHF. CDR3 in DNA: TGTGCCAGCAGCCCGGGACGGAATAATTCACCCCTCCACTTT. Full variable domain (missing parts from reference TRBV3-1 and TRBJ1-6): DTAVSQTPKYLVTQMGNDKSIKCEQNLGHDTMYWYKQDSKKFLKIMFSYNNKELIINETVPNRFSPKSPDKAHLNLHINSLELGDSAVYFCASSPGRNNSPLHFGNGTRLTVT.

The chain couples TRBV7-2 to TRBJ1-4; D not resolved. CDR3 length: 13 residues. The germline V gene encodes CDR1 SGHTA and CDR2 FQGNSA. Trimming shortened V by 4 bases and J by 3 bases, and 6 bases separated the two germline ends. CDR3 sequence: CASSWGSNEKLFF. The CDR3 nucleotides read TGTGCCAGCAGCTGGGGATCTAATGAAAAACTGTTTTTT.

This clonotype was seen a few times. The rearrangement joins TRBV29-1 to TRBJ2-2, with D unclear. CDR3 length equals 16 residues. Germline lookup yields CDR1 SQVTM and CDR2 ANQGSEA. With 0 bases removed from V and 1 base from J, the gap between germline ends came to 12 bases. CDR3 sequence: CSVEDLHDRNTGELFF. In DNA, the CDR3 is TGCAGCGTTGAAGATCTTCATGACCGGAACACCGGGGAGCTGTTTTTT.

There are many counts of this clonotype. The chain carries TRBV6-5 and TRBJ1-2, with D hard to call. This CDR3 region has 13 residues. CDR1 is MNHEY and CDR2 is SVGAGI in the germline V gene. V lost 6 bases and J 1 base, leaving 9 bases between the germline ends. The CDR3: CASRETVNYGYTF. In DNA form, the CDR3 reads TGTGCCAGCAGGGAAACAGTTAACTATGGCTACACCTTC.

There are many counts of this clonotype. This chain links TRBV9 with TRBJ1-1, with a possible D match to TRBD1 (5 bases). Trimming took off 4 bases at V and 8 bases at J, with 18 bases between the two ends. Germline V gene sequence: CDR1 SGDLS, CDR2 YYNGEE. There are 14 residues in the CDR3. The CDR3 nucleotides are TGTGCCAGCAGCCCCGGATCCACAGGAACCGAAGCTTTCTTT. Its translation: CASSPGSTGTEAFF.

The V and J genes are TRBV7-2 and TRBJ2-4; 7 bases fit TRBD1. CDR1 SGHTA and CDR2 FQGNSA come from the germline V gene. With V trimmed by 0 bases and J by 13 bases, 12 bases remained unmatched. This CDR3 is built from 15 residues. The CDR3 DNA reads as TGTGCCAGCAGCTTAGCAGGGGGCGCTAACAATGAGCAGTACTTC. Translating it yields CASSLAGGANNEQYF.

As to this clonotype: A much larger clone sits a single nucleotide away, making a read error possible. The chain links TRBV27 to TRBJ2-1; 8 bases agree with TRBD1. The J call may be in error: the DNA end matches TRBJ2-7 better. This CDR3 has 13 residues. CDR1 is MNHEY, CDR2 SMNVEV, per germline (reference sequence). The CDR3 loop reads CATGQGSYNEQYF. The CDR3 DNA reads TGTGCCACAGGACAGGGCTCCTACAATGAGCAGTACTTC.

The chain couples TRBV9 to TRBJ2-5; the D is unclear. Germline V lookup: CDR1 SGDLS, CDR2 YYNGEE. Trimming cost V 3 bases and J 11 bases, with 26 bases left between them. This CDR3 contains 16 residues. CDR3 loop: CASSAHDGSSYNEQYF. The CDR3, as DNA: TGTGCCAGCAGCGCCCATGACGGAAGCTCCTACAATGAGCAGTACTTC.

The chain links TRBV20-1 to TRBJ1-5; TRBD1 matches at 9 bases. Trimming cost V 6 bases and J 3 bases; bases outside gene matches: 6. Germline CDR1 reads DFQATT; CDR2 reads SNEGSKA (reference sequence). The CDR3 covers 14 residues. CDR3: CSAGDRVHNQPQHF. DNA for the CDR3: TGCAGTGCGGGGGACAGGGTTCACAATCAGCCCCAGCATTTT.

The V gene is TRBV10-3, the J gene TRBJ1-4; a weak D match, TRBD1 (5 bases). The CDR3 has 15 amino acids. Trimming took 5 bases from V and 6 from J, leaving 16 bases between them. The germline V gene encodes CDR1 ENHRY and CDR2 SYGVKD. As DNA, the CDR3 is TGTGCCATCAGTCGGGGGGAGCAGGGAGATGAAAAACTGTTTTTT. Translated, it gives CAISRGEQGDEKLFF.

This rearrangement joins TRBV24-1 to TRBJ2-3; the match to TRBD1 covers 7 bases. Unmatched junction bases numbered 5, after V lost 2 bases and J lost 4 bases. This CDR3 contains 15 residues. Per the germline V gene, CDR1 is KGHDR and CDR2 is SFDVKD. CDR3 loop: CATSDSGTVPDTQYF. CDR3 coding DNA: TGTGCCACCAGTGATTCCGGGACAGTCCCAGATACGCAGTATTTT.